What follows are 15 T cell receptor beta chains derived from one specimen sequenced in a study of T cells in localized non-small cell lung cancer. Measured with immunoSEQ multiplex PCR; TCRdb has only the in-frame clones, and not every one. The sample contains 40,000 or so clones, about 76% of which appear only once. The sequences come from PBMCs, collected before any cancer treatment. The receptors were sampled from a woman between 35 and 75 years old with stage II squamous cell lung carcinoma.

In its sample, this clone was seen once. The chain employs TRBV14 and TRBJ1-6; D uncertain. Germline CDR1 is SGHDN and CDR2 is FVKESK. Trimming took 1 base from V and 9 from J, leaving 19 bases between them. The CDR3 has 17 residues. In DNA form, the CDR3 reads TGTGCCAGCAGCCAAGCGCTCACCGGGAGGACGGGTTCACCCCTCCACTTT. Translating gives CASSQALTGRTGSPLHF.

The gene calls are TRBV18 and TRBJ2-2; D is possibly TRBD1 (6 bases). There are 16 residues in the CDR3. Germline V gene sequence: CDR1 KGHSH, CDR2 LQKENI. V lost 2 bases to trimming and J lost 2 bases, with 12 bases between them. In nucleotides, the CDR3 is TGTGCCAGCTCACCATCTCGGACAGCCAACACCGGGGAGCTGTTTTTT. Protein: CASSPSRTANTGELFF.

J is TRBJ1-3 and V is TRBV5-4; 9 nucleotides agree with TRBD1. The CDR3 is 15 amino acids. CDR1 SGHNT and CDR2 YYREEE come from the germline V gene (reference sequence). V was pared by 3 bases and J by 3 bases, with 4 bases of the junction left unmatched. In nucleotides, the CDR3 is TGTGCCAGCAGCTCACAGGGGGCCGGTGGAAACACCATATATTTT. It is translated as CASSSQGAGGNTIYF.

The DNA for the CDR3 is TGTGCCAGCAGCACTAGGGGACAGGGGTCGGTCCTCCACTTT. Translated: CASSTRGQGSVLHF. The rearrangement links TRBV13 to TRBJ1-6, with 10 nucleotides matching TRBD1. The germline V gene has CDR1 PRHDT and CDR2 FYEKMQ (reference sequence). V lost 5 bases to trimming and J lost 15 bases; unmatched junction nucleotides: 10. There are 14 residues in the CDR3.

This chain links TRBV28 with TRBJ1-3, with D maybe TRBD1 (5 bases). The CDR3 length is 15 residues. The ends were cut back, 2 bases at V and 4 bases at J, with 12 bases in the middle. Germline V gene lookup returns CDR1 MDHEN and CDR2 SYDVKM. The DNA for the CDR3 is TGTGCCAGCAGTTTAGTCGGGACGGAGGGAAACACCATATATTTT. Its protein product is CASSLVGTEGNTIYF.

This chain links TRBV18 with TRBJ1-5; a possible D gene is TRBD1 (5 bases). The CDR3 is 14 amino acids. Trimming took off 2 bases at V and 7 bases at J, with 12 bases between the two ends. Germline CDR1 is KGHSH and CDR2 is LQKENI. CDR3: CASSPDQGRQPQHF. The CDR3 nucleotides read TGTGCCAGCTCACCAGACCAGGGTCGGCAGCCCCAGCATTTT.

This chain uses TRBV5-1 with TRBJ2-5, with 7 bases lining up with TRBD2. V was clipped by 3 bases and J by 2 bases; unmatched bases: 7. The germline V gene has CDR1 SGHRS and CDR2 YFSETQ. The CDR3 runs 15 residues. CDR3 protein: CASSSYGREQETQYF. The CDR3, as DNA: TGCGCCAGCAGCTCTTATGGGCGGGAGCAAGAGACCCAGTACTTC.

V usage is TRBV28 and J usage is TRBJ1-2; D is undetermined. Germline-derived CDR1 and CDR2 are MDHEN and SYDVKM. The CDR3 has 16 amino acids. The V end lost 5 bases, the J end lost 9 bases, and 25 bases lay between the germline ends. The CDR3 spells CASSGITVKSLWSYTF. The CDR3 DNA reads as TGTGCCAGCAGTGGAATCACGGTAAAAAGTCTATGGAGCTACACCTTC.

The V and J genes are TRBV27 and TRBJ2-4; D is possibly TRBD1 or TRBD2 (6 bases each). The germline V gene has CDR1 MNHEY and CDR2 SMNVEV (reference sequence). Between the trimmed V and J ends, which lost 2 bases and 9 bases, there was a span of 14 bases. This CDR3 has 14 amino acids. CDR3 loop: CASSLTQGGPIQYF. The CDR3 DNA sequence: TGTGCCAGCAGTTTAACACAGGGAGGCCCCATTCAGTACTTC.

CDR3: CASSLYRGQDQPQHF. The CDR3 nucleotides read TGTGCCAGCAGTTTGTACAGGGGGCAGGATCAGCCCCAGCATTTT. The rearrangement links TRBV27 to TRBJ1-5; 9 bases line up with TRBD1. The ends lost 3 bases at V and 5 bases at J; junction bases unmatched: 5. Germline CDR1 is MNHEY and CDR2 is SMNVEV (reference sequence). This CDR3 region has 15 residues.

In nucleotides, the CDR3 is TGTGCAAGTCGCTTAGTAGGGCCGTATGGCTACACCTTC. It encodes CASRLVGPYGYTF. The chain has TRBV12-2 and TRBJ1-2. TRBV12-2 corresponds to a pseudogene. CDR3 length: 13 amino acids.

The chain combines TRBV28 with TRBJ1-5, with D unresolved. From germline, CDR1 is MDHEN and CDR2 SYDVKM. V gave up 4 bases and J gave up 3 bases, with 7 bases separating them. This CDR3 is built from 13 residues. The CDR3 loop is CASSYPHNQPQHF. The CDR3 DNA reads TGTGCCAGCAGTTACCCCCACAATCAGCCCCAGCATTTT.

This clone was counted between two and nine times. This chain uses TRBV7-7 with TRBJ2-5; D is uncertain. CDR3 length equals 13 residues. Germline CDR1 SSHAT, CDR2 FNYEAQ (reference sequence). This CDR3 is CASSSAQLETQYF. Here the CDR3 DNA reads TGTGCTAGCTCCTCCGCCCAGTTAGAGACCCAGTACTTC.

This chain uses TRBV4-3 with TRBJ1-2; TRBD1 is a possible D gene (5 bases). Trimming stripped 0 bases from V and 4 bases from J, with 12 bases between. Germline CDR1 and CDR2: LGHNA and YSLEER. This CDR3 has 15 residues. As DNA, the CDR3 is TGCGCCAGCAGCCAAGATCTGGACACAATCTATGGCTACACCTTC. It yields the protein CASSQDLDTIYGYTF.

The rearrangement uses TRBV4-3 and TRBJ2-1; 8 nucleotides line up with TRBD2. V was pared by 1 base and J by 1 base, with 0 bases of the junction left unmatched. CDR3 length: 15 amino acids. Germline V gives CDR1 LGHNA, CDR2 YSLEER. Here the CDR3 reads CASSQGLASYNEQFF. In DNA form, the CDR3 reads TGCGCCAGCAGCCAAGGACTAGCGTCCTACAATGAGCAGTTCTTC.